These 7 T cell receptor beta chains originate from one sample sequenced in a study of T-cell memory formation after mild COVID-19. TCRdb ran MiXCR on the 5' RACE reads and lists one entry per CDR3 protein. The sample contains 450,000 to 650,000 distinct CDR3 sequences, about a fifth of which appear only once. The material sequenced was PBMCs or a T cell subset sorted from them (not recorded which). These receptors all stem from an adult woman who had mild COVID-19 (a few samples of this study predate the infection). Cell type and time point are not known.

The chain carries TRBV7-2 and TRBJ2-7; the D is unclear. Trimming removed 2 bases at V and 0 bases at J, with 5 bases between. Germline CDR1 and CDR2: SGHTA and FQGNSA. The CDR3 covers 13 residues. CDR3 residues: CASSLINSYEQYF. CDR3 DNA: TGTGCCAGCAGCTTAATAAACTCCTACGAGCAGTACTTC. The full variable domain, completed using reference TRBV7-2 and TRBJ2-7, is GAGVSQSPSNKVTEKGKDVELRCDPISGHTALYWYRQSLGQGLEFLIYFQGNSAPDKSGLPSDRFSAERTGGSVSTLTIQRTQQEDSAVYLCASSLINSYEQYFGPGTRLTVT.

The V and J genes are TRBV20-1 and TRBJ1-1, with D uncertain. Germline assignment: CDR1 DFQATT and CDR2 SNEGSKA (reference sequence). The V end lost 4 bases, the J end lost 0 bases, and 6 bases lay between the germline ends. CDR3 size: 12 residues. The CDR3 here is CSAILVNTEAFF. CDR3 coding DNA: TGCAGTGCTATTTTAGTGAACACTGAAGCTTTCTTT.

This clonotype was found a few times. In DNA form, the CDR3 reads TGCGCCAGCAGCTTGGCCGAGGAGGGCTATGGCTACACCTTC. Its protein is CASSLAEEGYGYTF. The genes are TRBV5-1 and TRBJ1-2; no clear D. With 0 bases removed from V and 4 bases from J, the gap between germline ends came to 10 bases. The CDR3 has 14 amino acids. Germline V gene data show CDR1 as SGHRS and CDR2 as YFSETQ.

The rearrangement uses TRBV5-1 and TRBJ2-7; perhaps D is TRBD1 or TRBD2 (5 bases each). The CDR3 spans 15 residues. With 2 bases removed from V and 0 bases from J, the gap between germline ends came to 12 bases. Per the germline V gene, CDR1 is SGHRS and CDR2 is YFSETQ. The CDR3 DNA is TGCGCCAGCAGCTTTGGCGCAGGGAGCTCCTACGAGCAGTACTTC. Protein product: CASSFGAGSSYEQYF.

This clonotype was seen only a few times. The chain has TRBV15 and TRBJ2-1, with 10 bases aligning to TRBD1. J was trimmed by 6 bases and V by 0 bases; bases with no gene match: 5. In germline, CDR1 is LNHNV, CDR2 YYDKDF (reference sequence). The CDR3 consists of 16 residues. The DNA for the CDR3 is TGTGCCACCAGCAGAGAGTGGACAGGGGGGGGCAATGAGCAGTTCTTC. This translates into CATSREWTGGGNEQFF. Full variable domain (rest looked up from reference TRBV15 and TRBJ2-1): DAMVIQNPRYQVTQFGKPVTLSCSQTLNHNVMYWYQQKSSQAPKLLFHYYDKDFNNEADTPDNFQSRRPNTSFCFLDIRSPGLGDTAMYLCATSREWTGGGNEQFFGPGTRLTVL.

V gene TRBV14 combines with J gene TRBJ2-3, with TRBD2 matching 7 bases. CDR1 and CDR2 from the germline V gene are SGHDN and FVKESK. CDR3 size: 15 residues. J gave up 3 bases and V 3 bases, and 6 bases lay outside the gene matches. CDR3 in amino acids: CASSQTGGTTDTQYF. The CDR3 bases are TGTGCCAGCAGCCAGACGGGGGGAACGACAGATACGCAGTATTTT. Full variable domain (rest looked up from reference TRBV14 and TRBJ2-3): EAGVTQFPSHSVIEKGQTVTLRCDPISGHDNLYWYRRVMGKEIKFLLHFVKESKQDESGMPNNRFLAERTGGTYSTLKVQPAELEDSGVYFCASSQTGGTTDTQYFGPGTRLTVL.

This clonotype was counted many times. This chain uses TRBV24-1 with TRBJ2-1, with 8 bases identical to TRBD2. The CDR3 is 15 residues long. Trimming at V came to 5 bases and at J to 3 bases, leaving 5 bases not matched to a gene. Per germline, CDR1 KGHDR and CDR2 SFDVKD. CDR3 sequence reads: CATSALREDYNEQFF. For the CDR3, the DNA is TGTGCCACCAGTGCCTTGCGGGAGGACTACAATGAGCAGTTCTTC.